This T cell receptor (beta chain) was found in a study of blood T cell repertoires in COVID-19. Study-level background: There were acute and convalescent COVID-19 samples, and they came from the United States, Italy and Spain. Sample material is recorded as cDNA or gDNA derived from T cells, B-cell-depleted T cells, or PBMCs.

Here immunoSEQ multiplex PCR was the method, and the copy in TCRdb shows in-frame clones only, minus some. Of 140,000 or so clones listed, more than 75% were seen once; the top ten hold roughly 2.7%. V lost 1 base and J lost 4, with 6 bases in between. Germline CDR1 is SEHNR and CDR2 is FQNEAQ (reference sequence). This CDR3 is 13 amino acids long. The sequenced material came from peripheral blood. This TCR came from a human donor with acute or convalescent COVID-19. The donor label of this sample is uncertain. The J gene is TRBJ2-3, the V gene TRBV7-9; D perhaps matches TRBD2 (5 bases). CDR3 region: CASSLGRADTQYF. DNA of the CDR3: TGTGCCAGCAGCTTAGGGCGGGCAGATACGCAGTATTTT.